The rows below give T cell receptor beta chains drawn from one sample of a study of blood T cells in healthy people across ages. MiXCR, applied by TCRdb to the 5' RACE reads, yields one record per CDR3 protein. The table includes 1.6 million or so distinct CDR3 sequences, around 36% detected once. Sequenced sample: blood. The source of these receptors is a woman in her 30s in good health. Both conserved end residues are part of each CDR3.

v_call: TRBV11-3
j_call: TRBJ1-1
cdr3_aa: CASSRGTGSNTEAFF

v_call: TRBV4-1
j_call: TRBJ1-1
cdr3_aa: CASSQALGELNTEAFF

v_call: TRBV4-2
j_call: TRBJ2-1
cdr3_aa: CASSQEGPGGSGSSYNEQFF

v_call: TRBV3-1
j_call: TRBJ2-4
cdr3_aa: CASSQELGDRGGIQYF

v_call: TRBV12-3/TRBV12-4
j_call: TRBJ2-5
cdr3_aa: CASSPPGQGVLETQYF

v_call: TRBV9
j_call: TRBJ1-2
cdr3_aa: CASSPSGGTRDGYTF

v_call: TRBV4-1
j_call: TRBJ2-3
cdr3_aa: CASSQTSGRADTDTQYF

v_call: TRBV6-5
j_call: TRBJ1-2
cdr3_aa: CASSWDRVDYTF

v_call: TRBV12-3/TRBV12-4
j_call: TRBJ1-5
cdr3_aa: CASSWAPQPQHF

v_call: TRBV28
j_call: TRBJ2-7
cdr3_aa: CASIVAGGGAYEQYF